Shown below are 21 T cell receptor beta chains from a single sample sequenced in a study of cytomegalovirus exposure and HLA in healthy donors. Here immunoSEQ multiplex PCR was the method, and the copy in TCRdb shows in-frame clones only, minus some. The repertoire holds just under 65,000 clones, with just under 95% as singletons. The sequencing sample was made of PBMCs. These receptors came from a woman under 30 in good health and CMV-seropositive.

This chain joins TRBV18 and TRBJ1-5, with no clear D. CDR1 is KGHSH, CDR2 LQKENI, per germline. Trimming took 6 bases from V and 7 from J, leaving 22 bases between them. CDR3 length: 16 residues. This chain's CDR3 is CASSPTVRGEGQPQHF. The CDR3 coding sequence is TGTGCCAGCTCGCCAACCGTTCGGGGAGAGGGACAGCCCCAGCATTTT.

This clone was recorded once. The chain is built from TRBV6-4 and TRBJ2-3; 8 nucleotides line up with TRBD1. V dropped 5 bases and J dropped 1; count of bases not matched to a gene: 2. This CDR3 spans 14 amino acids. CDR1 is MRHNA, CDR2 SNTAGT, per germline. CDR3 sequence: CASSPTGGTDTQYF. The CDR3 DNA reads TGTGCCAGCAGTCCGACAGGGGGCACAGATACGCAGTATTTT.

The CDR3 region is CASSLANGAAFF. The CDR3 nucleotides read TGTGCCAGCAGCTTGGCCAACGGAGCGGCTTTCTTT. The chain couples TRBV5-4 to TRBJ1-1; D unclear. CDR3 length: 12 residues. V gave up 0 bases and J gave up 11 bases, with 11 bases separating them. Germline lookup yields CDR1 SGHNT and CDR2 YYREEE (reference sequence). The full variable domain, its missing parts supplied by reference TRBV5-4 and TRBJ1-1, is ETGVTQSPTHLIKTRGQQVTLRCSSQSGHNTVSWYQQALGQGPQFIFQYYREEENGRGNFPPRFSGLQFPNYSSELNVNALELDDSALYLCASSLANGAAFFGQGTRLTVV.

This chain joins TRBV28 and TRBJ2-7; 7 nucleotides line up with TRBD2. The V segment lost 6 bases and the J segment 2 bases; nucleotides outside the gene matches: 4. Per the germline V gene, CDR1 is MDHEN and CDR2 is SYDVKM. The CDR3 spans 13 residues. CDR3 protein: CASRPSGTYEQYF. In DNA form, the CDR3 reads TGTGCCAGCAGGCCAAGCGGGACCTACGAGCAGTACTTC.

The chain joins TRBV5-1 to TRBJ2-5, with 9 bases matching TRBD2. The CDR3 contains 15 residues. In germline, CDR1 is SGHRS, CDR2 YFSETQ. The V and J ends lost 3 bases and 5 bases, in that order; junction bases with no gene match: 8. DNA for the CDR3: TGCGCCAGCAGCTCTCTTAGCGGGAGAGTGGAGACCCAGTACTTC. As protein: CASSSLSGRVETQYF.

The CDR3 DNA is TGTGCCAGCAGCTTAGGAGGGACAGGGGTTTCCTCTGGAAACACCATATATTTT. Its protein product is CASSLGGTGVSSGNTIYF. V gene TRBV7-8 combines with J gene TRBJ1-3; 10 positions agree with TRBD1. V gave up 1 base and J gave up 0 bases; unmatched junction bases: 6. The CDR3 spans 18 residues. CDR1 and CDR2 from the germline V gene are SGHVS and FQNEAQ. The complete variable domain, with remaining parts taken from reference TRBV7-8 and TRBJ1-3, reads GAGVSQSPRYKVAKRGQDVALRCDPISGHVSLFWYQQALGQGPEFLTYFQNEAQLDKSGLPSDRFFAERPEGSVSTLKIQRTQQEDSAVYLCASSLGGTGVSSGNTIYFGEGSWLTVV.

The rearrangement joins TRBV7-2 to TRBJ2-3; tentatively, D is TRBD2 (5 bases). CDR3 length equals 19 residues. V shed 4 bases and J shed 4 bases, with 27 bases lying between them. Per germline, CDR1 SGHTA and CDR2 FQGNSA. CDR3 in DNA: TGTGCCAGCAGCTCCCACTACCCGGACCCACTAGGACTTGCAGATACGCAGTATTTT. Translating it yields CASSSHYPDPLGLADTQYF.

The chain links TRBV7-3 to TRBJ2-1, with D perhaps matching TRBD2 (6 bases). Trimming took off 3 bases at V and 8 bases at J, with 23 bases between the two ends. This CDR3 contains 17 residues. The germline V gene encodes CDR1 SGHTA and CDR2 FQGTGA. This CDR3 reads CASSLGRGTRGFDEQFF. Written as DNA, the CDR3 is TGTGCCAGCAGCTTGGGCCGGGGGACTCGAGGGTTCGATGAGCAGTTCTTC.

This clone came up a few times. The rearrangement uses TRBV2 and TRBJ2-1; D possibly corresponds to TRBD2 (6 bases). The V gene's germline CDR1 is SNHLY and CDR2 FYNNEI. This CDR3 comprises 15 residues. V gave up 4 bases and J gave up 4 bases, with 14 bases separating them. The chain's CDR3 is CASSVGRERYNEQFF. CDR3 nucleotides: TGTGCCAGCAGTGTCGGACGGGAGAGGTACAATGAGCAGTTCTTC.

This chain uses TRBV28 with TRBJ2-7; tentatively, D is TRBD1 (6 bases). The length of the CDR3 is 15 residues. The ends were cut back, 5 bases at V and 0 bases at J, with 14 bases in the middle. Germline V gene lookup returns CDR1 MDHEN and CDR2 SYDVKM. DNA of the CDR3: TGTGCCAGCAGTCCGGACAGAATAACCTCCTACGAGCAGTACTTC. Protein product: CASSPDRITSYEQYF.

This clone showed up just once. The chain couples TRBV9 to TRBJ1-6, with D possibly TRBD1 on 6 matching bases. Germline V gene data show CDR1 as SGDLS and CDR2 as YYNGEE. V was trimmed by 0 bases and J by 6 bases, leaving 7 bases between them. This CDR3 has 14 residues. CDR3 DNA: TGTGCCAGCAGCGTAGGACAGGTTAATTCACCCCTCCACTTT. Protein product: CASSVGQVNSPLHF.

V gene TRBV28 combines with J gene TRBJ2-7, with TRBD1 matching 11 bases. The V gene end was trimmed by 3 bases and the J gene end by 4 bases; junction bases not matched to a gene: 11. In germline, CDR1 is MDHEN, CDR2 SYDVKM. CDR3 size: 17 residues. DNA of the CDR3: TGTGCCAGCAGTTTCCTATCCGGGACAGGGGGGGATTACGAGCAGTACTTC. Residues: CASSFLSGTGGDYEQYF. Looking up the rest from reference TRBV28 and TRBJ2-7 gives the full variable domain: DVKVTQSSRYLVKRTGEKVFLECVQDMDHENMFWYRQDPGLGLRLIYFSYDVKMKEKGDIPEGYSVSREKKERFSLILESASTNQTSMYLCASSFLSGTGGDYEQYFGPGTRLTVT.

For the CDR3, the DNA is TGTGCCAGCAGCTATACAGAAATGAACACTGAAGCTTTCTTT. It encodes CASSYTEMNTEAFF. The genes are TRBV9 and TRBJ1-1, with D unresolved. From germline, CDR1 is SGDLS and CDR2 YYNGEE. The CDR3 contains 14 residues. The germline V and J ends were trimmed by 4 bases and 0 bases, with 10 bases remaining between them.

The rearrangement uses TRBV6-6 and TRBJ2-7; TRBD1 might be the D (6 bases). Trimming left V 2 bases short and J 3 bases short, with 11 bases between. The CDR3 is 14 amino acids. The germline gives CDR1 MNHNY, CDR2 SVGAGI (reference sequence). The CDR3 nucleotides are TGTGCCAGCAGTTACACACAGGGCGTCTACGAGCAGTACTTC. It translates to CASSYTQGVYEQYF.

This chain joins TRBV7-2 and TRBJ1-2; TRBD1 might be the D (6 bases). The CDR3 totals 14 residues. Trimming took 4 bases from V and 4 from J, leaving 13 bases between them. Germline-derived CDR1 and CDR2 are SGHTA and FQGNSA. The CDR3 region is CASSSQQGSYGYTF. The CDR3 DNA reads as TGTGCCAGCAGCTCACAACAGGGCTCCTATGGCTACACCTTC.

This CDR3 is CASSLETGEETQYF. Written as DNA, the CDR3 is TGTGCCAGCAGCCTGGAAACAGGGGAAGAGACCCAGTACTTC. This chain links TRBV7-9 with TRBJ2-5; TRBD1 matches at 7 bases. The germline CDR1 and CDR2 sequences are SEHNR and FQNEAQ (reference sequence). The trim removed 5 bases at V and 3 bases at J, leaving 6 bases unmatched. The CDR3 sequence is 14 residues long.

This chain links TRBV6-5 with TRBJ1-2; 7 bases match TRBD1. The trim removed 10 bases at V and 0 bases at J, leaving 5 bases unmatched. Germline V gives CDR1 MNHEY, CDR2 SVGAGI. The CDR3 contains 13 residues. The CDR3 DNA reads TGTGCCACCAGGGACAGCACTAACTATGGCTACACCTTC. Protein product: CATRDSTNYGYTF.

Only one count was recorded for this clone. The chain carries TRBV6-4 and TRBJ1-4, with D possibly TRBD1 on 6 matching bases. The CDR3 length is 15 residues. V was shortened by 6 bases and J by 5 bases, with 16 bases between the two germline ends. Germline CDR1 is MRHNA and CDR2 is SNTAGT. CDR3 sequence reads: CASSPTGSKNEKLFF. In nucleotides, the CDR3 is TGTGCCAGCAGCCCTACAGGGTCTAAGAATGAAAAACTGTTTTTT.

This clone has just one count. Other DNA sequences in this sample translate to the same CDR3. The chain couples TRBV19 to TRBJ2-1, with no clear D. This CDR3 contains 15 residues. Trimming took off 3 bases at V and 0 bases at J, with 9 bases between the two ends. Germline lookup yields CDR1 LNHDA and CDR2 SQIVND (reference sequence). The CDR3, as DNA: TGTGCCAGTAGTATTGGGCAGAGCTCCTACAATGAGCAGTTCTTC. It is translated as CASSIGQSSYNEQFF.

As DNA, the CDR3 is TGTGCCAGCAGCTTGACTAGCGGGACAGATACGCAGTATTTT. It encodes CASSLTSGTDTQYF. The chain combines TRBV2 with TRBJ2-3, with 10 nucleotides matching TRBD2. The CDR3 loop spans 14 amino acids. The germline V gene encodes CDR1 SNHLY and CDR2 FYNNEI. V trimming: 6 bases; J trimming: 3 bases; junction bases outside the gene matches: 3.

This chain uses TRBV6-5 with TRBJ2-1; D is perhaps TRBD1 (5 bases). Deletions cut 8 bases from V and 10 bases from J, with 9 bases between. The CDR3 is made up of 10 amino acids. Germline loops: CDR1 MNHEY, CDR2 SVGAGI. DNA for the CDR3: TGTGCCAGCGGTCGGACAGAGCAGTTCTTC. Translated: CASGRTEQFF.